The 22 T cell receptor beta chains below come from one sample, sequenced in a study of beta chain features in type 1 diabetes. Investigators reverse transcribed all isolated RNA, so they sequenced expressed TCRB transcripts. The assay was immunoSEQ multiplex PCR, and TCRdb's table has in-frame clones only and misses some. The repertoire holds over 120,000 clones, nearly 9.5% seen once, with 0.6% to 0.8% in the top ten. Sequenced material: central memory CD4+ T cells from blood. These receptors were collected from a man aged 18 to 30 in good health.

The chain has TRBV23-1 and TRBJ1-6; D remains ambiguous. TRBV23-1 is known as an ORF, though its function is uncertain. Trimming removed 0 bases at V and 7 bases at J, with 4 bases between. The CDR3 is 13 amino acids. CDR3 protein: CASSQSSNSPLHF. As DNA, the CDR3 is TGCGCCAGCAGTCAATCGTCAAATTCACCCCTCCACTTT.

This clone occurred a few times. The rearrangement uses TRBV6-6 and TRBJ1-4; tentatively, D is TRBD1 (5 bases). The V end lost 6 bases, the J end lost 8 bases, and 19 bases lay between the germline ends. The germline V gene has CDR1 MNHNY and CDR2 SVGAGI (reference sequence). CDR3 length: 15 amino acids. This CDR3 reads CASSRRGGSGEKLFF. The CDR3 DNA follows: TGTGCCAGCAGCCGTCGGGGGGGATCGGGAGAAAAACTGTTTTTT.

This clone was counted many times. The genes are TRBV29-1 and TRBJ1-2; 9 bases align to TRBD1. Germline assignment: CDR1 SQVTM and CDR2 ANQGSEA. CDR3 length: 13 amino acids. J lost 8 bases, V lost 5 bases, and 9 bases had no gene match. CDR3 coding DNA: TGCAGCGTTATACGGGACAGGGAAAACGGCTACACCTTC. Its protein is CSVIRDRENGYTF.

This chain uses TRBV7-9 with TRBJ1-1; 7 nucleotides align to TRBD1. The CDR3 has 14 amino acids. Trimming took 8 bases from V and 0 from J; bases not matched to a gene: 6. Germline CDR1 SEHNR, CDR2 FQNEAQ (reference sequence). The CDR3 DNA reads TGTGCCAGCCTCCTGGACAGGTTGAACACTGAAGCTTTCTTT. It yields the protein CASLLDRLNTEAFF.

The chain employs TRBV4-1 and TRBJ2-3, with 10 bases that match TRBD2. V was pared by 1 base and J by 2 bases, with 3 bases of the junction left unmatched. This CDR3 region has 16 residues. The germline V gene has CDR1 MGHRA and CDR2 YSYEKL. CDR3: CASSQVAGGYTDTQYF. The CDR3 nucleotides are TGCGCCAGCAGCCAAGTAGCGGGGGGTTACACAGATACGCAGTATTTT.

The rearrangement uses TRBV7-8 and TRBJ1-2, with 7 bases identical to TRBD1. Germline V CDR1 and CDR2: SGHVS, FQNEAQ. CDR3 size: 14 residues. The junction had 7 bases not matched to a gene; V was cut back by 5 bases and J by 4 bases. CDR3 sequence (DNA): TGTGCCAGCAGCGCGACAGGGTGGGGCTATGGCTACACCTTC. Its translation: CASSATGWGYGYTF.

The CDR3 nucleotides read TGTGCCAGCTCACCAGGGGCTGGTTCACCCCTCCACTTT. This encodes CASSPGAGSPLHF. The chain joins TRBV18 to TRBJ1-6, with D possibly matching TRBD1 (5 bases). Germline V gives CDR1 KGHSH, CDR2 LQKENI. The length of the CDR3 is 13 residues. Deletions cut 2 bases from V and 9 bases from J, with 8 bases between.

As concerns this clone: This specimen includes other DNA sequences encoding the same CDR3. The CDR3 sequence is CASSLGQGYGYTF. CDR3 in DNA: TGTGCCAGCAGCTTAGGACAGGGGTATGGCTACACCTTC. V usage is TRBV7-2 and J usage is TRBJ1-2, with 8 bases that match TRBD1. This CDR3 comprises 13 residues. Trimming cost V 1 base and J 5 bases; bases outside gene matches: 0. The germline V gene encodes CDR1 SGHTA and CDR2 FQGNSA.

There are a few counts of this clone. The rearrangement uses TRBV2 and TRBJ1-6; 9 nucleotides line up with TRBD1. The CDR3 runs 14 residues. The junction had 7 bases not matched to a gene; V was cut back by 9 bases and J by 7 bases. In germline, CDR1 is SNHLY, CDR2 FYNNEI. The CDR3 spells CARGEGQGNSPLHF. Here the CDR3 DNA reads TGTGCCAGGGGGGAAGGACAGGGGAATTCACCCCTCCACTTT.

The chain recombines TRBV6-1 with TRBJ1-1; the D is unclear. The CDR3 consists of 14 residues. Trimming took off 5 bases at V and 0 bases at J, with 10 bases between the two ends. Germline V CDR1 and CDR2: MNHNS, SASEGT. Here the CDR3 DNA reads TGTGCCAGCAGTCCGCCCCACATGAACACTGAAGCTTTCTTT. Its translation is CASSPPHMNTEAFF.

V and J are TRBV13 and TRBJ2-6; D remains ambiguous. Germline-derived CDR1 and CDR2 are PRHDT and FYEKMQ (reference sequence). Between the trimmed V and J ends, which lost 3 bases and 1 base, there was a span of 7 bases. The CDR3 length is 15 residues. In DNA, the CDR3 is TGTGCCAGCAGCTTTTTAGATTCTGGGGCCAACGTCCTGACTTTC. This sequence encodes CASSFLDSGANVLTF.

This chain connects TRBV15 to TRBJ1-4; a weak D match, TRBD1 (6 bases). Trimming pared 3 bases from V and 3 bases from J, leaving 14 bases between. The CDR3 contains 16 residues. Germline-derived CDR1 and CDR2 are LNHNV and YYDKDF (reference sequence). CDR3: CATSSGGAGANEKLFF. In nucleotides, the CDR3 is TGTGCCACCAGCAGCGGGGGGGCTGGAGCTAATGAAAAACTGTTTTTT.

This clone has at least ten counts. The chain combines TRBV23-1 with TRBJ1-1, with a possible D match to TRBD1 (5 bases). TRBV23-1 counts as an open reading frame of uncertain function. The V end was cut by 0 bases, the J end by 5 bases, with 10 bases between. This CDR3 region has 14 residues. CDR3 in amino acids: CASSQSGQGTEAFF. The CDR3 DNA sequence: TGCGCCAGCAGTCAATCAGGTCAGGGTACTGAAGCTTTCTTT.

The chain has TRBV6-6 and TRBJ2-7, with TRBD1 matching over 7 bases. Germline V gene sequence: CDR1 MNHNY, CDR2 SVGAGI (reference sequence). V trimming: 10 bases; J trimming: 3 bases; junction bases outside the gene matches: 12. The CDR3 totals 14 residues. CDR3 sequence: CAIRDSRGFYEQYF. The CDR3 DNA sequence: TGTGCCATCAGAGACAGCAGGGGGTTCTACGAGCAGTACTTC.

This clone was seen more than once but under ten times. The CDR3 DNA sequence: TGTGCCAGCAGCACCCCGAGGGGGCTGTATTCTGGAAACACCATATATTTT. It specifies CASSTPRGLYSGNTIYF. V is TRBV11-2 and J is TRBJ1-3; 7 bases align to TRBD1. Germline-derived CDR1 and CDR2 are SGHAT and FQNNGV. The V segment lost 5 bases and the J segment 1 base; nucleotides outside the gene matches: 11. This CDR3 spans 17 amino acids.

In its sample, this clone was seen a few times. The chain links TRBV2 to TRBJ2-3; weak D call: TRBD2 (6 bases). CDR1 and CDR2 from the germline V gene are SNHLY and FYNNEI. The CDR3 consists of 16 residues. Trimming removed 3 bases at V and 1 base at J, with 14 bases between. The CDR3 nucleotides read TGTGCCAGCAGTGATGGAGGGGCCAGGGGCACAGATACGCAGTATTTT. This codes for CASSDGGARGTDTQYF. The full variable domain, in which reference TRBV2 and TRBJ2-3 provide the parts outside the CDR3, is EPEVTQTPSHQVTQMGQEVILRCVPISNHLYFYWYRQILGQKVEFLVSFYNNEISEKSEIFDDQFSVERPDGSNFTLKIRSTKLEDSAMYFCASSDGGARGTDTQYFGPGTRLTVL.

This clone was counted many times. The chain is built from TRBV2 and TRBJ2-2; 7 nucleotides agree with TRBD1. The J segment lost 7 bases and the V segment lost 6 bases, leaving 11 bases of the junction unmatched. The length of the CDR3 is 15 residues. CDR1 and CDR2 from the germline V gene are SNHLY and FYNNEI. This chain's CDR3 is CASRINDRAVGELFF. CDR3 coding DNA: TGTGCCAGCAGGATCAACGACAGGGCCGTCGGGGAGCTGTTTTTT.

Regarding this clone: Other nucleotide sequences from this sample produce the same CDR3. The rearrangement uses TRBV5-1 and TRBJ1-2; D unclear. Germline CDR1 is SGHRS and CDR2 is YFSETQ. V lost 0 bases and J lost 1, with 7 bases in between. The CDR3 contains 14 residues. CDR3 nucleotide sequence: TGCGCCAGCAGCTTGGGGCAGTTTAACTATGGCTACACCTTC. Its protein is CASSLGQFNYGYTF. The full variable domain, its missing parts supplied by reference TRBV5-1 and TRBJ1-2, is KAGVTQTPRYLIKTRGQQVTLSCSPISGHRSVSWYQQTPGQGLQFLFEYFSETQRNKGNFPGRFSGRQFSNSRSEMNVSTLELGDSALYLCASSLGQFNYGYTFGSGTRLTVV.

There are a few counts of this clone. V is TRBV20-1 and J is TRBJ1-2, with D unresolved. Trimming cost V 3 bases and J 3 bases, with 5 bases left between them. The CDR3 consists of 11 residues. CDR1 DFQATT and CDR2 SNEGSKA come from the germline V gene (reference sequence). CDR3 nucleotides: TGCAGTGCTAGTTCCGACTATGGCTACACCTTC. Residues: CSASSDYGYTF.

There are a few counts of this clone. This chain uses TRBV7-2 with TRBJ2-5, with unresolved D. V lost 2 bases and J 1 base, leaving 11 bases between the germline ends. Per the germline V gene, CDR1 is SGHTA and CDR2 is FQGNSA. The CDR3 contains 15 residues. The CDR3 sequence is CASSLSWAVQETQYF. In DNA, the CDR3 is TGTGCCAGCAGCTTATCTTGGGCAGTCCAAGAGACCCAGTACTTC.

This clone was seen repeatedly, ten times or more. The CDR3 spells CAWSQGGYEQYF. The CDR3 DNA reads TGTGCCTGGAGCCAAGGGGGTTACGAGCAGTACTTC. The chain combines TRBV30 with TRBJ2-7, with D perhaps matching TRBD1 (6 bases). Germline CDR1 GTSNPN, CDR2 SVGIG (reference sequence). Trimming cost V 3 bases and J 4 bases, with 10 bases left between them. There are 12 residues in the CDR3.

This chain links TRBV7-8 with TRBJ2-2; D might be TRBD1 (6 bases). V was cut by 5 bases and J by 1 base, with 14 bases left in between. Per germline, CDR1 SGHVS and CDR2 FQNEAQ. CDR3 size: 16 residues. Here the CDR3 DNA reads TGTGCCAGCAGCACGCGCAGGGGCTTGAACACCGGGGAGCTGTTTTTT. Amino acids: CASSTRRGLNTGELFF.